The clone carrying this T cell receptor (beta chain) was counted only a few times. Its cognate antigen is unknown. This sample was included in a study of blood T cells in healthy people across ages. Points from the study as a whole: Diversity was estimated from one million T cells, and these estimates were considered underestimates.

A second PCR, run for about 7 to 11 cycles, used a sample-barcoded 5' primer plus a J-beta primer mix. Via MiXCR, TCRdb re-called the 5' RACE reads, giving one row per CDR3 protein. The table shows around 1,500,000 distinct CDR3 sequences, with over 25% occurring only once. The CDR3 runs 17 residues. CDR1 is MNHNY and CDR2 is SVGAGI in the germline V gene (reference sequence). Trimming pared 0 bases from V and 2 bases from J, leaving 16 bases between. The TCR comes from a woman in her twenties or thirties in good health. The V call is TRBV6-6, the J call TRBJ2-5; tentatively, D is TRBD1 (6 bases). The sequenced material came from blood. The chain's CDR3 is CASSYSLPGQQQETQYF. The CDR3 DNA follows: TGTGCCAGCAGTTACTCTCTTCCCGGACAGCAGCAAGAGACCCAGTACTTC.